Following are 10 T cell receptor beta chains from one sample sequenced in a study of T cell responses to AZD1222 COVID-19 vaccine. Libraries were prepared by immunoSEQ multiplex PCR; TCRdb keeps only in-frame clonotypes and omits some of them. The data show about 110,000 clones, around 90% seen once. This specimen was peripheral blood, taken 28 days after the second AZD1222 dose. The receptors here all came from an adult who received the AZD1222 COVID-19 vaccine.

This clone showed up just once. The V and J genes are TRBV7-8 and TRBJ2-7; perhaps TRBD1 as D (5 bases). The V end lost 1 base, the J end lost 5 bases, and 12 bases lay between the germline ends. This CDR3 has 14 residues. Germline-derived CDR1 and CDR2 are SGHVS and FQNEAQ. DNA of the CDR3: TGTGCCAGCAGCTTAGTAGGCCGCAGGGACGAGCAGTACTTC. As protein: CASSLVGRRDEQYF.

The chain has TRBV7-2 and TRBJ2-5, with D perhaps TRBD2 (5 bases). The CDR3 spans 15 residues. Looked up from germline, CDR1 is SGHTA and CDR2 is FQGNSA. V was trimmed by 0 bases and J by 1 base, leaving 9 bases between them. Here the CDR3 reads CASSLASGSQETQYF. CDR3 nucleotide sequence: TGTGCCAGCAGCTTAGCATCGGGAAGCCAAGAGACCCAGTACTTC.

This chain connects TRBV2 to TRBJ2-2; 8 bases line up with TRBD2. The length of the CDR3 is 16 residues. Germline V gives CDR1 SNHLY, CDR2 FYNNEI. With 5 bases clipped from V and 8 bases from J, the junction kept 13 bases outside the gene matches. The CDR3 DNA is TGTGCCAGCAGTCCCCTACCAGCGGGGGCTGGGGGGGAGCTGTTTTTT. Its protein is CASSPLPAGAGGELFF.

This clone was observed a single time. V gene TRBV7-2 combines with J gene TRBJ1-2; 12 bases agree with TRBD1. The CDR3 extends over 16 amino acids. V lost 5 bases to trimming and J lost 5 bases; unmatched junction nucleotides: 9. Germline V gene sequence: CDR1 SGHTA, CDR2 FQGNSA. In DNA, the CDR3 is TGTGCCAGCAGCCCCGCCGGGGACAGGGGGCTTTATGGCTACACCTTC. Protein product: CASSPAGDRGLYGYTF.

V is TRBV2 and J is TRBJ2-7; D is undetermined. Germline lookup yields CDR1 SNHLY and CDR2 FYNNEI. The germline V and J ends were trimmed by 7 bases and 2 bases, with 9 bases remaining between them. The CDR3 length is 12 residues. The CDR3 region is CASTGSPYEQYF. CDR3 DNA: TGTGCCAGCACGGGTTCCCCCTACGAGCAGTACTTC.

V gene TRBV6-5 combines with J gene TRBJ1-3, with D possibly being TRBD1 (6 bases). Trimming took off 5 bases at V and 0 bases at J, with 8 bases between the two ends. CDR3 length: 14 residues. Germline CDR1 and CDR2: MNHEY and SVGAGI. The CDR3 DNA sequence: TGTGCCAGCAGTCTGGACAGCTCTGGAAACACCATATATTTT. Encoded protein: CASSLDSSGNTIYF.

This clone was recorded once. The V call is TRBV27, the J call TRBJ2-7; 7 bases are a match to TRBD1. V trimming: 4 bases; J trimming: 2 bases; junction bases outside the gene matches: 5. This CDR3 has 14 residues. CDR1 and CDR2 (germline): MNHEY, SMNVEV (reference sequence). The CDR3 bases are TGTGCCAGCAGTTATGGGACAGAGCCCTACGAGCAGTACTTC. Protein product: CASSYGTEPYEQYF.

At least ten counts were recorded for this clone. This chain joins TRBV7-8 and TRBJ2-1, with a possible D match to TRBD1 (6 bases). Trimming cost V 2 bases and J 2 bases, with 13 bases left between them. The CDR3 contains 16 residues. Germline V lookup: CDR1 SGHVS, CDR2 FQNEAQ. CDR3 region: CASSLRRTEPYNEQFF. The CDR3 bases are TGTGCCAGCAGCTTAAGGCGGACAGAGCCCTACAATGAGCAGTTCTTC.

The rearrangement uses TRBV5-1 and TRBJ2-2; 7 bases align to TRBD1. This CDR3 contains 15 residues. Germline CDR1 reads SGHRS; CDR2 reads YFSETQ. J gave up 3 bases and V 4 bases, and 6 bases lay outside the gene matches. The CDR3 coding sequence is TGCGCCAGCAGCCCGGGACAGTCGTACACCGGGGAGCTGTTTTTT. Its protein product is CASSPGQSYTGELFF.

The chain carries TRBV28 and TRBJ2-5; D unclear. The CDR3 spans 15 residues. Per germline, CDR1 MDHEN and CDR2 SYDVKM. The V end lost 4 bases, the J end lost 0 bases, and 12 bases lay between the germline ends. CDR3 amino acids: CASSSYDGDQETQYF. The DNA for the CDR3 is TGTGCCAGCAGTTCCTACGACGGAGACCAAGAGACCCAGTACTTC.